This T cell receptor (beta chain) appears in the sequencing data of a study of tumour-infiltrating T cells in Burkitt lymphoma. Across the study: Productive clonality predicted overall and progression-free survival.

The CDR3 runs 16 residues. Deletions cut 1 base from V and 0 bases from J, with 12 bases between. CDR1 SGHAT and CDR2 FQNNGV come from the germline V gene. Generated by immunoSEQ multiplex PCR, the TCRdb table keeps only in-frame clones and is missing some. In the table there are around 13,000 clones, 85% of which are singletons. The chain employs TRBV11-2 and TRBJ1-1; D unresolved. Specimen: tumor tissue. The source of this sequence is a human donor with diffuse large B-cell lymphoma. CDR3 nucleotides: TGTGCCAGCAGCTTAGGGGCGACAAGGTTGAACACTGAAGCTTTCTTT. This translates into CASSLGATRLNTEAFF. Full variable domain (outside the CDR3, taken from reference TRBV11-2 and TRBJ1-1): EAGVAQSPRYKIIEKRQSVAFWCNPISGHATLYWYQQILGQGPKLLIQFQNNGVVDDSQLPKDRFSAERLKGVDSTLKIQPAKLEDSAVYLCASSLGATRLNTEAFFGQGTRLTVV.